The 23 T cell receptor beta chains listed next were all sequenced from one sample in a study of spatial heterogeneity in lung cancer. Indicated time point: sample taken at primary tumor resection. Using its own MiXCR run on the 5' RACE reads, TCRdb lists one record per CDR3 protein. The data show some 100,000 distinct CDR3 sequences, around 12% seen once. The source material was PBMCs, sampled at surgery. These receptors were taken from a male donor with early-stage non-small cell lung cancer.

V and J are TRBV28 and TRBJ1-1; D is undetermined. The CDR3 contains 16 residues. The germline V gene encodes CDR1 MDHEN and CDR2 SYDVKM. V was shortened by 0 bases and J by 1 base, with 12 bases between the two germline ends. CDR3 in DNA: TGTGCCAGCAGTTTATGGAGCAGGACCCGGAACACTGAAGCTTTCTTT. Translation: CASSLWSRTRNTEAFF.

The CDR3, as DNA: TGTGCCAGCAGCACGATACAGGGGAACACTGAAGCTTTCTTT. This gives the protein CASSTIQGNTEAFF. This sequence joins TRBV11-2 and TRBJ1-1, with D possibly being TRBD1 (6 bases). The germline CDR1 and CDR2 sequences are SGHAT and FQNNGV. CDR3 length equals 14 residues. V was clipped by 5 bases and J by 1 base, with 11 bases between them.

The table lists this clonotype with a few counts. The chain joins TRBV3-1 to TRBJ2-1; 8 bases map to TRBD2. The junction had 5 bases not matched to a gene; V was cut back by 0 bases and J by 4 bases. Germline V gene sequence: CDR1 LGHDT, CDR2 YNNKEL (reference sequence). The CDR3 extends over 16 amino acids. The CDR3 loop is CASSQDRGGDYNEQFF. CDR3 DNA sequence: TGTGCCAGCAGCCAAGACCGGGGGGGGGATTACAATGAGCAGTTCTTC.

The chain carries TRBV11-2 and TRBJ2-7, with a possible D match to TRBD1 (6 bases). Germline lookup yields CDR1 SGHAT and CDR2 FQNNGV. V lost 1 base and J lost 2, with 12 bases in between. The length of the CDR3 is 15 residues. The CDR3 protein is CASSLGVTGTYEQYF. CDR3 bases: TGTGCCAGCAGCTTAGGGGTGACAGGAACCTACGAGCAGTACTTC. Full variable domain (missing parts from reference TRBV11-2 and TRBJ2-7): EAGVAQSPRYKIIEKRQSVAFWCNPISGHATLYWYQQILGQGPKLLIQFQNNGVVDDSQLPKDRFSAERLKGVDSTLKIQPAKLEDSAVYLCASSLGVTGTYEQYFGPGTRLTVT.

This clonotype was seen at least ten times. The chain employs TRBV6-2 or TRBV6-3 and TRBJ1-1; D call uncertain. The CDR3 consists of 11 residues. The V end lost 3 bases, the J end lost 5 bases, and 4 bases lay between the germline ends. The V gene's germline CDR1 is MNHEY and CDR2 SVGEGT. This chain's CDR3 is CASSYRTEAFF. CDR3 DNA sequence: TGTGCCAGCAGTTATCGAACTGAAGCTTTCTTT.

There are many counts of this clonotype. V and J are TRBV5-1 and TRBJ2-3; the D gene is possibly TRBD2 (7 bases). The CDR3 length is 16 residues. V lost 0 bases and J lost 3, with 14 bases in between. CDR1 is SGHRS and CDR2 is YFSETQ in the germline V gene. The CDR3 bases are TGCGCCAGCAGCTTGGAGCCAAGCGGGACAACAGATACGCAGTATTTT. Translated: CASSLEPSGTTDTQYF.

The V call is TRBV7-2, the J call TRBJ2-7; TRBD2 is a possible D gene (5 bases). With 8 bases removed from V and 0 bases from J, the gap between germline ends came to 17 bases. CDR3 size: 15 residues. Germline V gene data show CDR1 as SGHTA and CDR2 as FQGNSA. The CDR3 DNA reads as TGTGCCAGCCGAAGAGGAGGCTACAGCTCCTACGAGCAGTACTTC. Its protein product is CASRRGGYSSYEQYF. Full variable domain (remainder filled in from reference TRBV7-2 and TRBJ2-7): GAGVSQSPSNKVTEKGKDVELRCDPISGHTALYWYRQSLGQGLEFLIYFQGNSAPDKSGLPSDRFSAERTGGSVSTLTIQRTQQEDSAVYLCASRRGGYSSYEQYFGPGTRLTVT.

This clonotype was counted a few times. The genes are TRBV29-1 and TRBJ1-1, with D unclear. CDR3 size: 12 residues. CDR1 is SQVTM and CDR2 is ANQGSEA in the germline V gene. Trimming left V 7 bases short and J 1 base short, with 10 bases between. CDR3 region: CSAIRENTEAFF. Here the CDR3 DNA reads TGCAGCGCCATCAGAGAGAACACTGAAGCTTTCTTT.

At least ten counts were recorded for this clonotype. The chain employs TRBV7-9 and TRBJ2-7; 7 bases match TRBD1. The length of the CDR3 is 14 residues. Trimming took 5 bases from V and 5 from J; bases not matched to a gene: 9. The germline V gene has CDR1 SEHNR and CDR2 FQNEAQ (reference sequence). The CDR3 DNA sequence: TGTGCCAGCAGCAACCGGGACAGACCCGACGAGCAGTACTTC. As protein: CASSNRDRPDEQYF.

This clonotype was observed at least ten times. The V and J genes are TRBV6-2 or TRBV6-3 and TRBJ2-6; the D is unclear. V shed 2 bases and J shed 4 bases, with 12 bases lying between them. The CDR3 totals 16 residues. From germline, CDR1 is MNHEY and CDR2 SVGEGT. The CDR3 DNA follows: TGTGCCAGCAGTTACCCCACGACACCCGGGGCCAACGTCCTGACTTTC. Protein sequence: CASSYPTTPGANVLTF.

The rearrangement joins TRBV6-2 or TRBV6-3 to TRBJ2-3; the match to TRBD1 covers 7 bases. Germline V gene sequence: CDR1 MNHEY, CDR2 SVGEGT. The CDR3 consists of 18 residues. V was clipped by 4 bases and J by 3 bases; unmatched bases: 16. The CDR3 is CASSSYPGQRRSTDTQYF. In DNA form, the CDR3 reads TGTGCCAGCAGTTCCTATCCGGGACAGAGAAGAAGTACAGATACGCAGTATTTT.

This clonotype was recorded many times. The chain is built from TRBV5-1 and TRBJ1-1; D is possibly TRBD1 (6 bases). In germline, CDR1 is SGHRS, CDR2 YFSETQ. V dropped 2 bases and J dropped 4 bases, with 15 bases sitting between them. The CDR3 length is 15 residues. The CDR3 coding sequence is TGCGCCAGCAGCTTAGGGGGTTATCGTTTCACTGAAGCTTTCTTT. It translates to CASSLGGYRFTEAFF.

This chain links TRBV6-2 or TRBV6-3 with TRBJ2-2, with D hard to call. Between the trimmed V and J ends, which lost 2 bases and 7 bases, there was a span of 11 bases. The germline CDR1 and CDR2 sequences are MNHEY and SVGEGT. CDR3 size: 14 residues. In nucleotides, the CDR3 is TGTGCCAGCAGTTACCGGCCCGGAAACGGGGAGCTGTTTTTT. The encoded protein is CASSYRPGNGELFF.

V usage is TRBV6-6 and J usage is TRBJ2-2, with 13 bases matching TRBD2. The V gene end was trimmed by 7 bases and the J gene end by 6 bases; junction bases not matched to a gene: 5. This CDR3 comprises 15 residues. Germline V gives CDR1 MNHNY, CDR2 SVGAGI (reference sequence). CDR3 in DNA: TGTGCCAGCATTACTAGCGGGGGGGCCGCCGGGGAGCTGTTTTTT. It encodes CASITSGGAAGELFF.

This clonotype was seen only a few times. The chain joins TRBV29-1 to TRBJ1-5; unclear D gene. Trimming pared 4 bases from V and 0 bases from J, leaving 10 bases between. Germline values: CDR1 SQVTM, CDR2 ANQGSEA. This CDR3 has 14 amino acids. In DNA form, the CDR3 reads TGCAGCGTTGTCACAGCTAATAGCAATCAGCCCCAGCATTTT. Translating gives CSVVTANSNQPQHF. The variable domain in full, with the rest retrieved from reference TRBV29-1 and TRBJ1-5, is SAVISQKPSRDICQRGTSLTIQCQVDSQVTMMFWYRQQPGQSLTLIATANQGSEATYESGFVIDKFPISRPNLTFSTLTVSNMSPEDSSIYLCSVVTANSNQPQHFGDGTRLSIL.

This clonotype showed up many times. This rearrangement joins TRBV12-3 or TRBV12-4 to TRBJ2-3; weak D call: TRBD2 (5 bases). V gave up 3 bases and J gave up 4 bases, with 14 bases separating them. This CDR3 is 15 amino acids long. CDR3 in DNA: TGTGCCAGCAGTTTGCGGGTGCCACTCCCAGATACGCAGTATTTT. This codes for CASSLRVPLPDTQYF.

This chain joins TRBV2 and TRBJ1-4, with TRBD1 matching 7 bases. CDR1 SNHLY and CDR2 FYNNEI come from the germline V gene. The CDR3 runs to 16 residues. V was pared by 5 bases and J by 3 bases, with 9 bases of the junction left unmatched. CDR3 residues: CASSRDSSAPNEKLFF. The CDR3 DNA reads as TGTGCCAGCAGTCGGGACAGTTCGGCCCCTAATGAAAAACTGTTTTTT.

CDR3 in amino acids: CSASDAPNTGELFF. CDR3 nucleotides: TGCAGTGCTAGTGACGCGCCGAACACCGGGGAGCTGTTTTTT. V usage is TRBV20-1 and J usage is TRBJ2-2; no reliable D call. The CDR3 is 14 residues long. V was shortened by 3 bases and J by 0 bases, with 8 bases between the two germline ends. In germline, CDR1 is DFQATT, CDR2 SNEGSKA (reference sequence).

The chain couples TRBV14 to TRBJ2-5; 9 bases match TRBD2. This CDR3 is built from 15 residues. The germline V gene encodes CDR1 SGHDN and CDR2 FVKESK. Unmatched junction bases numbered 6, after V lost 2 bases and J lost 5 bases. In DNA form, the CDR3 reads TGTGCCAGCAGCCAACTTAGCGGGAGAATTGAGACCCAGTACTTC. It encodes CASSQLSGRIETQYF.

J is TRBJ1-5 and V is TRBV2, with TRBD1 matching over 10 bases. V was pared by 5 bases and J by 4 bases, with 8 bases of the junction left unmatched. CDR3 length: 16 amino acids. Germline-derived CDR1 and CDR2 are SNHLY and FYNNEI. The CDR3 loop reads CASSTTTGGGNQPQHF. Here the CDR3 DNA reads TGTGCCAGCAGTACCACGACAGGGGGCGGGAATCAGCCCCAGCATTTT.

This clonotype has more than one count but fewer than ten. Written as DNA, the CDR3 is TGTGCCAGTACGGTTGAGACCTACGAGCAGTACTTC. Translation: CASTVETYEQYF. This chain connects TRBV6-1 to TRBJ2-7; no reliable D call. V dropped 9 bases and J dropped 2 bases, with 11 bases sitting between them. Germline lookup yields CDR1 MNHNS and CDR2 SASEGT. This CDR3 has 12 amino acids.

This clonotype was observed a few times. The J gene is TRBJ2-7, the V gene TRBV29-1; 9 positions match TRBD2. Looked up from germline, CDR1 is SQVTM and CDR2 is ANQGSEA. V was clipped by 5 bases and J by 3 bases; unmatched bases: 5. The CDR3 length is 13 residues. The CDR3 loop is CSVPASGNYEQYF. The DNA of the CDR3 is TGCAGCGTTCCGGCTAGCGGGAACTACGAGCAGTACTTC.

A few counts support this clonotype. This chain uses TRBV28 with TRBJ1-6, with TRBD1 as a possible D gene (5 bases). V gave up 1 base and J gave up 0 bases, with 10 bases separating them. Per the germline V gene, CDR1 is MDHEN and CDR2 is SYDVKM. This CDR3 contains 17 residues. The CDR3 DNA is TGTGCCAGCAGTTTATTTACAGGAAGCTCCTATAATTCACCCCTCCACTTT. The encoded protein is CASSLFTGSSYNSPLHF.